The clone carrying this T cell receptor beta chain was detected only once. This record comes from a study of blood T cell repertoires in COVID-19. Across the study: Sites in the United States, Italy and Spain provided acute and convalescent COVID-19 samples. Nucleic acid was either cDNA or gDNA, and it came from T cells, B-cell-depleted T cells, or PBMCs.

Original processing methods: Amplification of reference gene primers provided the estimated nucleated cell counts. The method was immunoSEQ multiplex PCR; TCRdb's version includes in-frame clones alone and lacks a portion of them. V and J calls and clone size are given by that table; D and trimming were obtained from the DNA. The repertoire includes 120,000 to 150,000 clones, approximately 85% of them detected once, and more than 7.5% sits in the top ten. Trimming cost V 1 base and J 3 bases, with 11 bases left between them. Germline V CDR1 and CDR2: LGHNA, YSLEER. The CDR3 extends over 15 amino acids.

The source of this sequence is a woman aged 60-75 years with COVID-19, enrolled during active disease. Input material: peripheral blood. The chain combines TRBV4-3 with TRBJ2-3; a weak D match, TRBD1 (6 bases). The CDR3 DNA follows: TGCGCCAGCAGCCAAGCCTGGACAGTGACAGATACGCAGTATTTT. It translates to CASSQAWTVTDTQYF.